This entry lists 19 T cell receptor beta chains sequenced from one sample in a study of blood T cell repertoires in COVID-19. Sequencing was performed with immunoSEQ multiplex PCR; in TCRdb, only in-frame clones are kept and a portion is missing. The sample lists approximately 26,000 clones, 80% to 95% occurring once. Sequenced input: peripheral blood. The origin of the receptors is a human donor in a cohort sampled during active COVID-19.

J is TRBJ1-3 and V is TRBV4-2; D remains unclear. Looked up from germline, CDR1 is LGHNA and CDR2 is YNFKEQ. The CDR3 has 16 residues. V lost 0 bases, J lost 0 bases, and 9 bases lay in between. The CDR3 is CASSQDPGSSGNTIYF. The CDR3, as DNA: TGTGCCAGCAGCCAAGATCCGGGAAGCTCTGGAAACACCATATATTTT.

The chain links TRBV11-3 to TRBJ1-1; D remains ambiguous. Trimming pared 6 bases from V and 3 bases from J, leaving 5 bases between. From germline, CDR1 is SGHNT and CDR2 YENEEA. The CDR3 sequence is 11 residues long. CDR3: CASSQDTEAFF. CDR3 DNA sequence: TGTGCCAGCAGTCAGGACACTGAAGCTTTCTTT.

The chain carries TRBV7-2 and TRBJ1-2; perhaps TRBD1 as D (6 bases). With 5 bases removed from V and 4 bases from J, the gap between germline ends came to 20 bases. CDR1 SGHTA and CDR2 FQGNSA come from the germline V gene. This CDR3 has 16 residues. CDR3 DNA sequence: TGTGCCAGCAGCCATCTGGGGGGGCGGGACCTCTATGGCTACACCTTC. Protein sequence: CASSHLGGRDLYGYTF.

J is TRBJ2-7 and V is TRBV30; the match to TRBD1 covers 10 bases. This CDR3 is built from 17 residues. Losses at the gene ends were 0 bases for V and 1 base for J; bases not matched to a gene: 9. Germline V gives CDR1 GTSNPN, CDR2 SVGIG (reference sequence). CDR3 loop: CAWSVLRGTGESYEQYF. The CDR3 coding sequence is TGTGCCTGGAGTGTATTACGCGGGACAGGGGAATCCTACGAGCAGTACTTC.

This CDR3 is CASQSGTSGGGEQFF. In DNA, the CDR3 is TGTGCCTCACAATCCGGGACTAGCGGGGGAGGTGAGCAGTTCTTC. This rearrangement joins TRBV30 to TRBJ2-1; 14 bases are shared with TRBD2. This CDR3 region has 15 residues. CDR1 is GTSNPN and CDR2 is SVGIG in the germline V gene (reference sequence). V trimming: 7 bases; J trimming: 9 bases; junction bases outside the gene matches: 11.

V gene TRBV9 combines with J gene TRBJ1-6; 8 positions agree with TRBD1. Trimming cost V 4 bases and J 7 bases; bases outside gene matches: 13. Looked up from germline, CDR1 is SGDLS and CDR2 is YYNGEE. This CDR3 contains 17 residues. CDR3 bases: TGTGCCAGCAGCCCCAACCCGACAGGGGCGGCAAATTCACCCCTCCACTTT. Encoded protein: CASSPNPTGAANSPLHF. The full variable domain, in which reference TRBV9 and TRBJ1-6 provide the parts outside the CDR3, is DSGVTQTPKHLITATGQRVTLRCSPRSGDLSVYWYQQSLDQGLQFLIQYYNGEERAKGNILERFSAQQFPDLHSELNLSSLELGDSALYFCASSPNPTGAANSPLHFGNGTRLTVT.

The CDR3 DNA reads TGTGCCAGCAGGATACCAGGAAGAAAGAATTCACCCCTCCACTTT. This encodes CASRIPGRKNSPLHF. The rearrangement links TRBV11-2 to TRBJ1-6; no firm D call. In germline, CDR1 is SGHAT, CDR2 FQNNGV. The CDR3 extends over 15 amino acids. The V gene lost 6 bases and the J gene lost 7 bases, with 16 bases spanning the gap.

The chain carries TRBV28 and TRBJ2-7; D might be TRBD2 (6 bases). Trimming removed 1 base at V and 3 bases at J, with 16 bases between. This CDR3 has 16 amino acids. Germline loops: CDR1 MDHEN, CDR2 SYDVKM. The CDR3 DNA follows: TGTGCCAGCAGTTTATCGGAGGGGCTGGGGATCTACGAGCAGTACTTC. Its translation: CASSLSEGLGIYEQYF. Variable domain in full (rest from reference TRBV28 and TRBJ2-7): DVKVTQSSRYLVKRTGEKVFLECVQDMDHENMFWYRQDPGLGLRLIYFSYDVKMKEKGDIPEGYSVSREKKERFSLILESASTNQTSMYLCASSLSEGLGIYEQYFGPGTRLTVT.

V usage is TRBV6-5 and J usage is TRBJ2-2; 9 positions agree with TRBD2. Germline assignment: CDR1 MNHEY and CDR2 SVGAGI. The V gene end was trimmed by 11 bases and the J gene end by 4 bases; junction bases not matched to a gene: 11. The CDR3 has 15 amino acids. The CDR3 nucleotides read TGTGCCCGCACGCGGGGGGGGGCCGTCACCGGGGAGCTGTTTTTT. Translation gives CARTRGGAVTGELFF.

This chain uses TRBV5-6 with TRBJ1-2; D might be TRBD1 (5 bases). This CDR3 is built from 15 residues. Germline lookup yields CDR1 SGHDT and CDR2 YYEEEE. V dropped 0 bases and J dropped 4 bases, with 13 bases sitting between them. For the CDR3, the DNA is TGTGCCAGCAGCTTGGAAGTGGGCCAGGGCTATGGCTACACCTTC. Protein sequence: CASSLEVGQGYGYTF.

This clone has only a few counts. This chain uses TRBV11-3 with TRBJ2-7, with 7 bases lining up with TRBD2. Unmatched junction bases numbered 2, after V lost 1 base and J lost 5 bases. This CDR3 is 13 amino acids long. Germline CDR1 reads SGHNT; CDR2 reads YENEEA. The CDR3 coding sequence is TGTGCCAGCAGCTTAGTCGGGGGGAACGAGCAGTACTTC. Protein: CASSLVGGNEQYF.

This rearrangement joins TRBV6-6 to TRBJ1-4; 8 bases align to TRBD1. Looked up from germline, CDR1 is MNHNY and CDR2 is SVGAGI (reference sequence). CDR3 length: 14 residues. Trimming took 4 bases from V and 4 from J; bases not matched to a gene: 2. CDR3 sequence: CASSSGGRNEKLFF. In DNA, the CDR3 is TGTGCCAGCAGTTCAGGGGGCCGTAATGAAAAACTGTTTTTT.

Only one count was recorded for this clone. The rearrangement joins TRBV6-2 or TRBV6-3 to TRBJ1-2, with D possibly TRBD1 on 6 matching bases. The ends were cut back, 2 bases at V and 5 bases at J, with 18 bases in the middle. The CDR3 loop spans 16 amino acids. Germline values: CDR1 MNHEY, CDR2 SVGEGT. The CDR3 DNA is TGTGCCAGCAGTTACGGGGGGGGCGACGGAGGTTATGGCTACACCTTC. Translating gives CASSYGGGDGGYGYTF.

The V call is TRBV18, the J call TRBJ2-4; no clear D. V was cut by 1 base and J by 0 bases, with 10 bases left in between. Germline assignment: CDR1 KGHSH and CDR2 LQKENI. This CDR3 has 16 residues. CDR3 loop: CASSPQELLAKNIQYF. The CDR3 region has the DNA TGTGCCAGCTCACCACAAGAGTTACTAGCCAAAAACATTCAGTACTTC. The full variable domain, in which reference TRBV18 and TRBJ2-4 provide the parts outside the CDR3, is NAGVMQNPRHLVRRRGQEARLRCSPMKGHSHVYWYRQLPEEGLKFMVYLQKENIIDESGMPKERFSAEFPKEGPSILRIQQVVRGDSAAYFCASSPQELLAKNIQYFGAGTRLSVL.

The rearrangement links TRBV27 to TRBJ1-6; 8 bases are shared with TRBD1. V lost 6 bases and J lost 5; bases outside the gene matches: 9. The CDR3 totals 16 residues. Germline V lookup: CDR1 MNHEY, CDR2 SMNVEV (reference sequence). DNA for the CDR3: TGTGCCAGCAGCATACAGGGGGGCGCCCATAATTCACCCCTCCACTTT. Amino acid sequence: CASSIQGGAHNSPLHF.

The genes are TRBV21-1 and TRBJ1-1; TRBD1, as called in the table, went unchecked against the DNA. TRBV21-1 is marked as a pseudogene. There are 16 residues in the CDR3. The CDR3 DNA follows: TGTGCCAGCAGCAAAGTATGGACAGGGCAAAACACTGAAGCTTTCTTT. Amino acids: CASSKVWTGQNTEAFF.

This chain connects TRBV28 to TRBJ2-7; 8 positions match TRBD1. The trim removed 5 bases at V and 4 bases at J, leaving 13 bases unmatched. The CDR3 runs 16 residues. The germline V gene encodes CDR1 MDHEN and CDR2 SYDVKM. In DNA form, the CDR3 reads TGTGCCAGCAGTGTGAAGTTGGGCAGGGGGCTTTACGAGCAGTACTTC. Its protein is CASSVKLGRGLYEQYF.

The genes are TRBV27 and TRBJ1-1; TRBD1 is a possible D gene (6 bases). The V end lost 5 bases, the J end lost 1 base, and 8 bases lay between the germline ends. Germline assignment: CDR1 MNHEY and CDR2 SMNVEV (reference sequence). The CDR3 consists of 13 residues. CDR3 protein: CASSGQPNTEAFF. CDR3 DNA: TGTGCCAGCAGTGGACAGCCGAACACTGAAGCTTTCTTT.

This clone showed up just once. The chain employs TRBV10-1 and TRBJ1-1, with D tentatively TRBD1 (6 bases). The V gene lost 9 bases and the J gene lost 3 bases, with 23 bases spanning the gap. This CDR3 region has 16 residues. CDR1 and CDR2 (germline): WNHNN, SYGVQD (reference sequence). The CDR3 loop is CARFINRVEEDTEAFF. The DNA for the CDR3 is TGCGCCAGATTCATTAACAGGGTCGAGGAGGACACTGAAGCTTTCTTT.